This T cell receptor (beta chain) was observed in a study of CD8 T cells in ankylosing spondylitis. General study findings and limits: The clones that were linked to disease were reported to be significantly enriched in matched synovial fluid samples from ankylosing spondylitis patients. Certain motif variants had earlier been reported in reactive arthritis synovial fluid and blood. Peripheral blood samples showed relatively rare disease-linked clones, and these clones were CD8+. A TCR beta motif made of several highly homologous variants seemed typical of ankylosing spondylitis blood.

This clonotype was observed at least ten times. Antigen: not known. Generation of TCR beta libraries employed quantitative 5'-RACE incorporating molecular barcodes. TCRdb used MiXCR to reprocess the 5' RACE reads, holding one entry per CDR3 protein. The repertoire consists of about 510,000 distinct CDR3 sequences, with about 5.7% occurring once and the leading ten covering roughly 3.3%. This CDR3 contains 13 residues. Germline CDR1 SGHVS, CDR2 FNYEAQ. The germline V and J ends were trimmed by 4 bases and 15 bases, with 16 bases remaining between them. The chain is built from TRBV7-6 and TRBJ1-6; the D is unclear. Input material: blood, either unsorted or a sorted T cell fraction (not recorded which). The TCR was taken from a male donor with ankylosing spondylitis. The CDR3 reads CASSSEWGSVLHF. The CDR3 coding sequence is TGTGCCAGCAGCTCAGAATGGGGTTCAGTCCTCCACTTT.